This TCR beta chain was observed in a study of shared clonotypes between healthy human individuals. Investigators spread the genomic DNA of each subset evenly over several immunoSEQ plates. Here immunoSEQ multiplex PCR was the method, and the copy in TCRdb shows in-frame clones only, minus some. The table has hundreds of thousands of clones, about 80% seen once; the top ten hold more than 10%. Trimming cost V 1 base and J 5 bases, with 15 bases left between them. Germline-derived CDR1 and CDR2 are SNHLY and FYNNEI. The CDR3 is 15 residues long. The V and J genes are TRBV2 and TRBJ2-7; no firm D call. The TCR originated in a woman in her thirties or forties in good health. Some clones in this sample may be carry-over from other donors' samples. The source material was PBMCs. The CDR3 loop reads CASSEGVPAVDEQYF. The CDR3 nucleotides are TGTGCCAGCAGTGAAGGGGTGCCCGCCGTCGACGAGCAGTACTTC.